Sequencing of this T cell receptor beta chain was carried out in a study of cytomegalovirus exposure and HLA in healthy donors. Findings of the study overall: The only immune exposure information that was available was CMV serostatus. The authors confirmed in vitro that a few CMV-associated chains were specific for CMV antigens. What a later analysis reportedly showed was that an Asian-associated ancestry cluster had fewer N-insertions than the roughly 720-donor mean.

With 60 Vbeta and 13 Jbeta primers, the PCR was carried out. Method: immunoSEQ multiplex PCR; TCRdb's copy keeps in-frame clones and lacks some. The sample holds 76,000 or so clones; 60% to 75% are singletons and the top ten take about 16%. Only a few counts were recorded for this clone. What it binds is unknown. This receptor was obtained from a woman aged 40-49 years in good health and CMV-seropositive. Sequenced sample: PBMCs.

CDR3 nucleotides: TGTGCCAGCAGCCCAGGGGTCATAGGCACAGATACGCAGTATTTT. Translating it yields CASSPGVIGTDTQYF. This chain links TRBV5-4 with TRBJ2-3, with D maybe TRBD1 (6 bases). Germline CDR1 reads SGHNT; CDR2 reads YYREEE (reference sequence). This CDR3 is 15 amino acids long. V lost 4 bases and J 1 base, leaving 13 bases between the germline ends.